Each of the 27 T cell receptor beta chains below was sequenced from the same sample in a study of cytomegalovirus exposure and HLA in healthy donors. Both 60 Vbeta primers and 13 Jbeta primers went into the PCR. Sequencing used immunoSEQ multiplex PCR; TCRdb keeps in-frame clones, though not all of them. The sample has 150,000 to 170,000 clones; roughly 80% are singletons. Sequenced input: PBMCs. The receptor set was obtained from a woman between 40 and 50 years old in good health and CMV-seronegative.

This clone was picked up one time. The chain carries TRBV5-1 and TRBJ2-2; perhaps TRBD2 as D (6 bases). The V end lost 4 bases, the J end lost 0 bases, and 16 bases lay between the germline ends. The CDR3 is 17 residues long. The V gene's germline CDR1 is SGHRS and CDR2 YFSETQ. The CDR3 sequence is CASSLTSPNTNTGELFF. The CDR3 DNA follows: TGCGCCAGCAGCCTAACTAGCCCCAATACGAACACCGGGGAGCTGTTTTTT.

This chain connects TRBV5-4 to TRBJ2-7, with D possibly TRBD1 on 6 matching bases. Trimming took 3 bases from V and 3 from J, leaving 10 bases between them. Germline V gene data show CDR1 as SGHNT and CDR2 as YYREEE (reference sequence). The CDR3 is 13 residues long. CDR3 DNA sequence: TGTGCCAGCAGCTCCGGGACAAACTACGAGCAGTACTTC. This sequence encodes CASSSGTNYEQYF.

The rearrangement joins TRBV29-1 to TRBJ1-2, with TRBD1 as a possible D gene (5 bases). Germline CDR1 SQVTM, CDR2 ANQGSEA. The length of the CDR3 is 11 residues. Trimming shortened V by 5 bases and J by 3 bases, and 7 bases separated the two germline ends. The CDR3 spells CSVLQDYGYTF. The CDR3 nucleotides are TGCAGCGTTCTACAGGACTATGGCTACACCTTC.

This clone was seen only a few times. The chain uses TRBV6-5 and TRBJ2-2; D gene unclear. Germline assignment: CDR1 MNHEY and CDR2 SVGAGI. Trimming took 0 bases from V and 0 from J, leaving 8 bases between them. The CDR3 totals 16 residues. CDR3: CASSYSMGPNTGELFF. Written as DNA, the CDR3 is TGTGCCAGCAGTTACTCGATGGGCCCGAACACCGGGGAGCTGTTTTTT.

This chain uses TRBV5-1 with TRBJ2-2; 7 positions match TRBD2. Trimming removed 0 bases from V and 2 bases from J; junction bases left unmatched: 1. Germline V gene lookup returns CDR1 SGHRS and CDR2 YFSETQ. The CDR3 sequence is 15 residues long. In nucleotides, the CDR3 is TGCGCCAGCAGCTTGGGAGCGGGAAACACCGGGGAGCTGTTTTTT. Translated: CASSLGAGNTGELFF.

Here the CDR3 reads CASSDGHSGNTIYF. The CDR3, as DNA: TGTGCCAGCAGCGATGGACACTCTGGAAACACCATATATTTT. The chain joins TRBV7-9 to TRBJ1-3, with D tentatively TRBD1 (5 bases). V was pared by 5 bases and J by 0 bases, with 8 bases between. Germline CDR1 and CDR2: SEHNR and FQNEAQ (reference sequence). This CDR3 is 14 amino acids long.

The chain combines TRBV6-4 with TRBJ2-7; 7 positions match TRBD2. With V trimmed by 8 bases and J by 2 bases, 9 bases remained unmatched. The V gene's germline CDR1 is MRHNA and CDR2 SNTAGT. This CDR3 has 14 amino acids. The CDR3 here is CASPPLAETYEQYF. The CDR3, as DNA: TGTGCCAGCCCCCCCCTAGCGGAAACCTACGAGCAGTACTTC.

V is TRBV7-9 and J is TRBJ2-4; D remains ambiguous. The germline V and J ends were trimmed by 3 bases and 6 bases, with 6 bases remaining between them. This CDR3 is 12 amino acids long. Germline V gene sequence: CDR1 SEHNR, CDR2 FQNEAQ (reference sequence). The CDR3 protein is CASSFRVNIQYF. CDR3 bases: TGTGCCAGCAGCTTCCGGGTAAACATTCAGTACTTC.

The V gene is TRBV6-1, the J gene TRBJ2-7, with D tentatively TRBD2 (5 bases). Trimming pared 4 bases from V and 2 bases from J, leaving 12 bases between. The CDR3 is 14 amino acids. Germline V gene data show CDR1 as MNHNS and CDR2 as SASEGT. Here the CDR3 DNA reads TGTGCCAGCAGTGCTACTAGGGAAACCTACGAGCAGTACTTC. Translating gives CASSATRETYEQYF.

This chain links TRBV4-2 with TRBJ1-6; D possibly corresponds to TRBD1 (6 bases). The V and J ends lost 4 bases and 0 bases respectively, with 19 bases between them. The CDR3 is 19 residues long. Germline V gene lookup returns CDR1 LGHNA and CDR2 YNFKEQ. CDR3 loop: CASSPTGTPGNSYNSPLHF. CDR3 DNA: TGTGCCAGCAGCCCGACCGGGACACCCGGAAACTCCTATAATTCACCCCTCCACTTT.

The V gene is TRBV29-1, the J gene TRBJ1-2, with unresolved D. Trimming removed 0 bases at V and 7 bases at J, with 9 bases between. The CDR3 covers 12 residues. The V gene's germline CDR1 is SQVTM and CDR2 ANQGSEA. CDR3 loop: CSVEDAQVGYTF. For the CDR3, the DNA is TGCAGCGTTGAAGATGCCCAGGTTGGCTACACCTTC.

This rearrangement joins TRBV30 to TRBJ2-3, with TRBD2 matching 9 bases. J gave up 5 bases and V 4 bases, and 4 bases lay outside the gene matches. The CDR3 has 13 amino acids. CDR1 is GTSNPN, CDR2 SVGIG, per germline (reference sequence). CDR3 amino acids: CAWTGSGRDTQYF. DNA of the CDR3: TGTGCCTGGACCGGTAGCGGGAGAGATACGCAGTATTTT.

CDR3 bases: TGCGCCAGCAGCCCTACTAGCGCAGGCACCGGGGAGCTGTTTTTT. As protein: CASSPTSAGTGELFF. The rearrangement joins TRBV5-1 to TRBJ2-2; the match to TRBD2 covers 7 bases. With V trimmed by 4 bases and J by 4 bases, 7 bases remained unmatched. The CDR3 covers 15 residues. Germline CDR1 and CDR2: SGHRS and YFSETQ.

Comment on this clone: At one boundary the junction diverges from the germline segment, which might be a read error. The gene calls are TRBV7-7 and TRBJ2-1, with TRBD1 identical over 7 bases. From germline, CDR1 is SSHAT and CDR2 FNYEAQ (reference sequence). This CDR3 spans 15 amino acids. The chain's CDR3 is CASSMGQSSYNEQFF. The DNA of the CDR3 is TGTGCTAGCAGCATGGGACAGAGCTCCTACAATGAGCAGTTCTTC.

This chain connects TRBV7-9 to TRBJ2-7; possible D gene TRBD1, 6 bases. CDR1 and CDR2 from the germline V gene are SEHNR and FQNEAQ (reference sequence). The CDR3 is 14 residues long. The ends were cut back, 6 bases at V and 3 bases at J, with 15 bases in the middle. Here the CDR3 reads CASSTGTLGYEQYF. CDR3 nucleotides: TGTGCCAGCAGTACCGGGACACTCGGCTACGAGCAGTACTTC.

To note about this clone: A junction end diverges from the germline sequence, so it may reflect a read error. The chain recombines TRBV5-8 with TRBJ1-2, with D perhaps TRBD1 (5 bases). Germline values: CDR1 SGHTS, CDR2 YDEGEE. The CDR3 totals 12 residues. CDR3 protein: CASSLYRTPEGF. CDR3 coding DNA: TGTGCCAGCAGCTTGTACCGGACACCCGAAGGCTTC.

The chain recombines TRBV18 with TRBJ2-7; 7 bases align to TRBD2. The CDR3 is made up of 15 amino acids. Germline CDR1 is KGHSH and CDR2 is LQKENI. With V trimmed by 3 bases and J by 1 base, 6 bases remained unmatched. As DNA, the CDR3 is TGTGCCAGCTCACCTCGGACGGGAGGATCCTACGAGCAGTACTTC. Amino acid sequence: CASSPRTGGSYEQYF.

V usage is TRBV2 and J usage is TRBJ2-5; 7 nucleotides match TRBD2. The J call may be faulty, since TRBJ2-7 better matches the DNA end. The CDR3 spans 13 residues. Germline V gives CDR1 SNHLY, CDR2 FYNNEI. The CDR3 DNA reads as TGTGCCAGCAGTGATAGCGGGTGGTACGAGCAGTACTTC. Translated: CASSDSGWYEQYF.

This clone was seen a few times. This chain connects TRBV7-2 to TRBJ2-1; 9 nucleotides match TRBD1. J gave up 4 bases and V 3 bases, and 4 bases lay outside the gene matches. This CDR3 has 15 residues. Germline CDR1 and CDR2: SGHTA and FQGNSA. Written as DNA, the CDR3 is TGTGCCAGCAGCTTGGGACAGGGATTTTACAATGAGCAGTTCTTC. It is translated as CASSLGQGFYNEQFF.

The chain combines TRBV13 with TRBJ2-3; 10 nucleotides align to TRBD2. Germline CDR1 and CDR2: PRHDT and FYEKMQ (reference sequence). Losses at the gene ends were 4 bases for V and 3 bases for J; bases not matched to a gene: 4. CDR3 length equals 15 residues. CDR3 nucleotides: TGTGCCAGCAGCTCCGGGACTAGCGCAACAGATACGCAGTATTTT. Amino acid sequence: CASSSGTSATDTQYF.

This clone was detected a few times. V and J are TRBV6-5 and TRBJ1-1, with D possibly TRBD1 on 6 matching bases. The CDR3 totals 14 residues. V lost 2 bases and J 1 base, leaving 8 bases between the germline ends. The V gene's germline CDR1 is MNHEY and CDR2 SVGAGI. The CDR3 protein is CASSYRTENTEAFF. The CDR3 DNA follows: TGTGCCAGCAGTTACAGGACAGAGAACACTGAAGCTTTCTTT.

Comments on this clone: A read error may produce the germline difference seen at one junction end. V is TRBV28 and J is TRBJ1-1; tentatively, D is TRBD1 (5 bases). The CDR3 has 13 amino acids. CDR1 MDHEN and CDR2 SYDVKM come from the germline V gene. Here the CDR3 reads CASTPGVDTEAFF. The CDR3 coding sequence is TGTGCTAGCACGCCGGGGGTGGACACTGAAGCTTTCTTT.

The chain recombines TRBV5-1 with TRBJ2-7; the D gene is possibly TRBD2 (5 bases). The CDR3 runs to 12 residues. Germline lookup yields CDR1 SGHRS and CDR2 YFSETQ. V lost 5 bases and J 6 bases, leaving 12 bases between the germline ends. The CDR3 region is CASRKRVGEQYF. The CDR3 DNA follows: TGCGCCAGCAGAAAGAGGGTAGGCGAGCAGTACTTC.

The V and J genes are TRBV5-1 and TRBJ1-5; D is unresolved. Germline V gene sequence: CDR1 SGHRS, CDR2 YFSETQ. Trimming shortened V by 4 bases and J by 2 bases, and 7 bases separated the two germline ends. This CDR3 spans 13 amino acids. CDR3 in DNA: TGCGCCAGCAGCCCAGATGGCAATCAGCCCCAGCATTTT. It specifies CASSPDGNQPQHF.

Only one count was recorded for this clone. The genes are TRBV5-1 and TRBJ1-2, with TRBD1 matching over 7 bases. The CDR3 loop spans 14 amino acids. Germline V gene lookup returns CDR1 SGHRS and CDR2 YFSETQ. J was trimmed by 6 bases and V by 9 bases; bases with no gene match: 14. CDR3 DNA sequence: TGCGCCACCAAGGAAGGACAGGATATCAATGGCTACACCTTC. It is translated as CATKEGQDINGYTF.

Remarks on this clone: Compared with germline, one end of the junction differs, possibly owing to a read error. V is TRBV29-1 and J is TRBJ2-5; D is unclear. The CDR3 length is 14 residues. In germline, CDR1 is SQVTM, CDR2 ANQGSEA. CDR3 nucleotide sequence: TGCAGCGTTCAAGATCAGATGGCCCAAGAGACCCAGTACTTC. It codes for CSVQDQMAQETQYF. Combining the CDR3 with reference TRBV29-1 and TRBJ2-5 gives the whole variable domain SAVISQKPSRDICQRGTSLTIQCQVDSQVTMMFWYRQQPGQSLTLIATANQGSEATYESGFVIDKFPISRPNLTFSTLTVSNMSPEDSSIYLCSVQDQMAQETQYFGPGTRLLVL.

The chain couples TRBV7-9 to TRBJ2-7, with 7 bases matching TRBD1. The V gene's germline CDR1 is SEHNR and CDR2 FQNEAQ (reference sequence). CDR3 size: 13 residues. The J segment lost 3 bases and the V segment lost 8 bases, leaving 7 bases of the junction unmatched. The CDR3 sequence is CASGTGQFYEQYF. CDR3 in DNA: TGTGCCAGCGGTACGGGACAGTTCTACGAGCAGTACTTC.